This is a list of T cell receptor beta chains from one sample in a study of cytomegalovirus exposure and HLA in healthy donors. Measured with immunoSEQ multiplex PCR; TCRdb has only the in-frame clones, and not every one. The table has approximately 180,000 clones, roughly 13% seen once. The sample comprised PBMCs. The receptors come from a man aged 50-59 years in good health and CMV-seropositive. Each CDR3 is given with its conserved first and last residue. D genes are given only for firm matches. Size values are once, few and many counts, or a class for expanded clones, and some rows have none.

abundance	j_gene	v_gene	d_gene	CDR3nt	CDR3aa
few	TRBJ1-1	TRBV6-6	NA	TGTGCCAGCAGTGCCTTCTCAGGGGTGGCTGAAGCTTTCTTT	CASSAFSGVAEAFF
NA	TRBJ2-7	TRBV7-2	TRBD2	TGTGCCAGCGAGACTAGCGGGGGGGCCTCCCACGAGCAGTACTTC	CASETSGGASHEQYF
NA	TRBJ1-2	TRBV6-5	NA	TGTGCCAGCAGTTACACAGGGAACTATGGCTACACCTTC	CASSYTGNYGYTF
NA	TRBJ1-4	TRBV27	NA	TGTGCCAGCCGGCCTGGGGGGATTCCTAATGAAAAACTGTTTTTT	CASRPGGIPNEKLFF
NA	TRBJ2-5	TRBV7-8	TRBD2	TGTGCCAGCAGCTCATGGGGCGCCTCGGGACTAGCGGGGGGACAGCAAGAGACCCAGTACTTC	CASSSWGASGLAGGQQETQYF
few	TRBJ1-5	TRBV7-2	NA	TGTGCCAGCAGCTTAGCCAGGGGCAATCAGCCCCAGCATTTT	CASSLARGNQPQHF
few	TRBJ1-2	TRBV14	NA	TGTGCCAGCAGCCGGGACTTCAGCTATGGCTACACCTTC	CASSRDFSYGYTF
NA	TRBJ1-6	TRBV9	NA	TGTGCCAGCAGCACTCGGACAGAAGCCTATAATTCACCCCTCCACTTT	CASSTRTEAYNSPLHF
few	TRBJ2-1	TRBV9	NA	TGTGCCAGCAGCGTAGACAGGGCCTCCTACAATGAGCAGTTCTTC	CASSVDRASYNEQFF
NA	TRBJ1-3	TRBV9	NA	TGTGCCAGCAGCGTTACAGGGTTCGCTGGAAACACCATATATTTT	CASSVTGFAGNTIYF
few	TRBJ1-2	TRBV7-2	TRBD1	TGTGCCAGCAGTTCAGGACAGGGGTTGATTTTTGATGGCTACACCTTC	CASSSGQGLIFDGYTF
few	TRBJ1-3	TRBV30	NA	TGTGCCTGGAGTGTACCCGGCTCTGGAAACACCATATATTTT	CAWSVPGSGNTIYF
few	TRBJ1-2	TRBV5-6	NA	TGTGCCAGCAGCTTTGCGGGGGATGGCTACACCTTC	CASSFAGDGYTF
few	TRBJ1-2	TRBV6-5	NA	TGTGCCAGCAGTTACAGAGGTGTAGAGGATGGCTACACCTTC	CASSYRGVEDGYTF
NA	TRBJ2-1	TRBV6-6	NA	TGTGCCAGCAGAAGAGGGCCCGGGGGTGAGCAGTTCTTC	CASRRGPGGEQFF
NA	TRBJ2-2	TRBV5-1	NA	TGCGCCAGCAGCTTGACCGGGTCGGGCACCGGGGAGCTGTTTTTT	CASSLTGSGTGELFF
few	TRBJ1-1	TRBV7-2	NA	TGTGCCAGCAGCTTAGGGAGAACGAACACTGAAGCTTTCTTT	CASSLGRTNTEAFF
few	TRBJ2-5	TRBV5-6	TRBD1	TGTGCCAGCAGCTTTCCGACAGGGGCCGCTACCCAAGAGACCCAGTACTTC	CASSFPTGAATQETQYF
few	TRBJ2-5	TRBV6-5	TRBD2	TGTGCCAGCAGTTCCCAAGGAGGCGGGAGGGAGACCCAGTACTTC	CASSSQGGGRETQYF
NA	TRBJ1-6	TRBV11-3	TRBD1	TGTGCCAGCAGCTGGACCGACAGGGACAATTCACCCCTCCACTTT	CASSWTDRDNSPLHF
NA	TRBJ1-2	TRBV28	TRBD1	TGTGCCAGCAGAGAACAGGGGGCTAACTATGGCTACACCTTC	CASREQGANYGYTF
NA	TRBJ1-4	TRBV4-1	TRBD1	TGCGCCAGCAGCCAGGGACAGGGGAACGAAAAACTGTTTTTT	CASSQGQGNEKLFF
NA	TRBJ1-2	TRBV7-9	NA	TGTGCCAGCAGTCGAGAGCCTCAGGAATACTATGGCTACACCTTC	CASSREPQEYYGYTF
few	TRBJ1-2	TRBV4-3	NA	TGCGCCAGCAGCCAAGAGGGCAGGGGTGGCTATGGCTACACCTTC	CASSQEGRGGYGYTF
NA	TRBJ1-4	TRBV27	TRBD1	TGTGCCAGCAGTTTATGGGACAGGAGACAGATTAATGAAAAACTGTTTTTT	CASSLWDRRQINEKLFF
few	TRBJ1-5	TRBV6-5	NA	TGTGCCAGCAGTTACAGTCGGGGACAGCCCCAGCATTTT	CASSYSRGQPQHF
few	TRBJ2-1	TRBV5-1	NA	TGCGCCAGCAGCTTGGAGGGGCAGTCCATATCCTACAATGAGCAGTTCTTC	CASSLEGQSISYNEQFF
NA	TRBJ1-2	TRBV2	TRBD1	TGTGCCAGCAGTGAACAGACAGGGGGTACCTATGGCTACACCTTC	CASSEQTGGTYGYTF
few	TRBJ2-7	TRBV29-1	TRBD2	TGCGTAGCGGGGCATAACTACGAGCAGTACTTC	CVAGHNYEQYF
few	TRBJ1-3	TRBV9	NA	TGTGCCAGCAGCGACGTGTACCGGGGCTCTGGAAACACCATATATTTT	CASSDVYRGSGNTIYF
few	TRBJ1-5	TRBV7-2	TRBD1	TGTGCCAGCAGCACCTCCCGACAGGGTGATCAGCATTTT	CASSTSRQGDQHF
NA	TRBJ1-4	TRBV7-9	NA	TGTGCCAGCAGCCTAGACGGGGGACTGTTTTTT	CASSLDGGLFF
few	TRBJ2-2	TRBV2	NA	TGTGCCAGCAGTGAAGCGCTTCCGGTGACCGGGGAGCTGTTTTTT	CASSEALPVTGELFF
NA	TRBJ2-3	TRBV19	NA	TGTGCCAGTAGTATAGAGGGCCAAGCGGGAGATACGCAGTATTTT	CASSIEGQAGDTQYF
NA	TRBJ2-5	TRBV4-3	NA	TGCGCCAGCAGCCGAAAGGTAGGGGACCAAGAGACCCAGTACTTC	CASSRKVGDQETQYF
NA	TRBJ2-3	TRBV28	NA	TGTGCCAGCAGTTCTAGGCCAGATACGCAGTATTTT	CASSSRPDTQYF
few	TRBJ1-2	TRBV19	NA	TGTGCCAGTAGTGGACACCCCTCTACCTATGGCTACACCTTC	CASSGHPSTYGYTF
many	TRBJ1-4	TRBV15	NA	TGTGCCACCAGCAGAGATGGGCAGGGTATTAATGAAAAACTGTTTTTT	CATSRDGQGINEKLFF
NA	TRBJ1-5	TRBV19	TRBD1	TGTGCCAGTAATTCGTTCTTGGGACAGCACAATCAGCCCCAGCATTTT	CASNSFLGQHNQPQHF
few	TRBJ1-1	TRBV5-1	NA	TGCGCCAGCAGCTGGGGGAGGCCGAACACTGAAGCTTTCTTT	CASSWGRPNTEAFF
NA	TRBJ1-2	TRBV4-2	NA	TGTGCCAGCAGCCAAGAGGCCAGGGGAGACTATGGCTACACCTTC	CASSQEARGDYGYTF
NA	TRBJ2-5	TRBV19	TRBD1	TGTGCCAGTAGTGTATACAGGGGGCCGGTAGAGACCCAGTACTTC	CASSVYRGPVETQYF
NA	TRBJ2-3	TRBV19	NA	TGTGCCAGTAACCCGTCGATGGGGCCCCCAGATACGCAGTATTTT	CASNPSMGPPDTQYF
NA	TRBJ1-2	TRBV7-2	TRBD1	TGTGCCAGCAGCCCCCGGACAGGGTTCGGCTACACCTTC	CASSPRTGFGYTF
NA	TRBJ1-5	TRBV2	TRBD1	TGTGCCAGCAGTGGGACAGGGTCGGGTACGGGTCAGCCCCAGCATTTT	CASSGTGSGTGQPQHF
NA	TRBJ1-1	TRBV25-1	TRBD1	TGTGCCAGCAGTTCGATAGGGACAGGACCGGGGACTGAAGCTTTCTTT	CASSSIGTGPGTEAFF
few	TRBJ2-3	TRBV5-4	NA	TGTGCCAGCAGCCCCCGGGGGCGGGGGCCAAACACAGATACGCAGTATTTT	CASSPRGRGPNTDTQYF
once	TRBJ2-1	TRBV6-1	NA	TGTGCCAGCTCTCGCGAGCGCAATGAGCAGTTCTTC	CASSRERNEQFF
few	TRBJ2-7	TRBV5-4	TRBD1	TGTGCCAGCAGCAGACAGGGGTACGAGCAGTACTTC	CASSRQGYEQYF
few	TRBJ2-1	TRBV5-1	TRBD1	TGCGCCAGCAGCCTAAGACAGGGCAATGAGCAGTTCTTC	CASSLRQGNEQFF
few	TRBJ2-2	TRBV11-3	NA	TGTGCCAGCAGCTCACAGGGTGCCGGGGAGCTGTTTTTT	CASSSQGAGELFF
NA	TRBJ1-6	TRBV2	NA	TGTGCCAGCAGTGAAAACTACCATTCACCCCTCCACTTT	CASSENYHSPLHF
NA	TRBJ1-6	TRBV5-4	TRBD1	TGTGCCAGCAACAACCAGGGGGCTAATTCACCCCTCCACTTT	CASNNQGANSPLHF
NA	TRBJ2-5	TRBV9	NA	TGTGCCAGCAGCCTCGCGGCGGTGAGGGAGACCCAGTACTTC	CASSLAAVRETQYF
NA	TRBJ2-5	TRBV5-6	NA	TGTGCCAGCAGCCGTGCTCGAGACAGTTACCAAGAGACCCAGTACTTC	CASSRARDSYQETQYF